The clone carrying this T cell receptor beta chain was seen many times. The germline V gene encodes CDR1 MGHRA and CDR2 YSYEKL. V lost 4 bases, J lost 8 bases, and 20 bases lay in between. The CDR3 totals 15 residues. One entry per CDR3 protein results from TCRdb running MiXCR on the RT-PCR reads. Among around 700,000 distinct CDR3 sequences listed, approximately 14% were seen once. The sample taken for sequencing was memory CD4+ T cells from blood. The sequence came from a female donor in good health, serving as a healthy control. The chain links TRBV4-1 to TRBJ1-2, with no clear D. The CDR3 is CASSPVEGLSGGYTF. The CDR3 DNA follows: TGCGCCAGCAGCCCCGTAGAGGGCCTATCGGGCGGCTACACCTTC.